This entry lists 32 T cell receptor beta chains sequenced from one sample in a study of CD8 T cells in ankylosing spondylitis. Study-level points and caveats: A TCR beta motif made of several highly homologous variants seemed typical of ankylosing spondylitis blood.

No cognate antigen is known for these TCRs. From the 5' RACE reads, TCRdb called clonotypes with MiXCR, one entry per CDR3 protein. In the table there are more than 250,000 distinct CDR3 sequences, approximately 8.2% of which are singletons. The sequenced sample consisted of blood, either unsorted or a sorted T cell fraction (not recorded which). The receptors were gathered from a male donor with ankylosing spondylitis.

This clonotype was recorded only once. Here the CDR3 DNA reads TGTGCCATCAGTGATAGCCCGATGGAGACCCAGTACTTC. This sequence encodes CAISDSPMETQYF. V and J are TRBV10-3 and TRBJ2-5; D is undetermined. This CDR3 comprises 13 residues. The V end was cut by 3 bases, the J end by 5 bases, with 10 bases between. Germline-derived CDR1 and CDR2 are ENHRY and SYGVKD.

This clonotype was counted a few times. The chain links TRBV12-3 or TRBV12-4 to TRBJ2-3; 10 bases fit TRBD2. Trimming took 4 bases from V and 2 from J; bases not matched to a gene: 3. The CDR3 is 15 amino acids. DNA of the CDR3: TGTGCCAGCAGTTCCGGGACTAGCGACACAGATACGCAGTATTTT. Translation: CASSSGTSDTDTQYF.

This chain joins TRBV11-3 and TRBJ2-1; perhaps D is TRBD1 or TRBD2 (5 bases each). This CDR3 is 14 amino acids long. The germline CDR1 and CDR2 sequences are SGHNT and YENEEA. Trimming cost V 5 bases and J 6 bases, with 14 bases left between them. The CDR3 here is CASSREGRFNEQFF. The DNA of the CDR3 is TGTGCCAGCAGCAGAGAGGGGAGATTCAATGAGCAGTTCTTC.

The CDR3: CASSLEWPGANVLTF. CDR3 sequence (DNA): TGTGCCAGTAGTTTGGAGTGGCCTGGGGCCAACGTCCTGACTTTC. The J gene is TRBJ2-6, the V gene TRBV19; D ambiguous. Germline V gene data show CDR1 as LNHDA and CDR2 as SQIVND (reference sequence). The CDR3 is made up of 15 amino acids. V lost 5 bases, J lost 2 bases, and 10 bases lay in between.

The chain joins TRBV5-1 to TRBJ2-7; TRBD2 aligns across 7 bases. V lost 2 bases and J lost 2; bases outside the gene matches: 4. The germline V gene encodes CDR1 SGHRS and CDR2 YFSETQ. The CDR3 is made up of 14 amino acids. CDR3 amino acids: CASSFGLVAYEQYF. In nucleotides, the CDR3 is TGCGCCAGCAGCTTCGGACTAGTTGCCTACGAGCAGTACTTC.

The J gene is TRBJ2-7, the V gene TRBV5-1; D might be TRBD1 or TRBD2, each matching 5 bases. CDR1 is SGHRS and CDR2 is YFSETQ in the germline V gene. V gave up 4 bases and J gave up 3 bases, with 23 bases separating them. This CDR3 is built from 17 residues. The CDR3 DNA follows: TGCGCCAGCAGCCAACAACCCGGGGACGCTGGGGGCTACGAGCAGTACTTC. Protein: CASSQQPGDAGGYEQYF.

This clonotype occurred a few times. J is TRBJ1-5 and V is TRBV9; 8 bases match TRBD1. The V segment lost 3 bases and the J segment 7 bases; nucleotides outside the gene matches: 3. The germline CDR1 and CDR2 sequences are SGDLS and YYNGEE. CDR3 length: 13 residues. The CDR3 loop is CASSGQGHQPQHF. As DNA, the CDR3 is TGTGCCAGCAGCGGACAGGGGCACCAGCCCCAGCATTTT.

A few counts support this clonotype. V is TRBV20-1 and J is TRBJ2-7, with 8 bases that match TRBD1. V shed 5 bases and J 1 base; nucleotides not matched to a gene: 7. The CDR3 runs to 14 residues. Germline V lookup: CDR1 DFQATT, CDR2 SNEGSKA (reference sequence). This CDR3 reads CSAQDRGGSYEQYF. DNA for the CDR3: TGCAGTGCTCAAGACAGGGGTGGGTCCTACGAGCAGTACTTC.

This clonotype was seen a few times. V is TRBV5-1 and J is TRBJ2-7; D may be TRBD1 or TRBD2 (5 bases each). Trimming stripped 4 bases from V and 2 bases from J, with 16 bases between. The CDR3 covers 15 residues. Germline CDR1 SGHRS, CDR2 YFSETQ. DNA for the CDR3: TGCGCCAGCAGCGCCATCCCGGGACGGACCTACGAGCAGTACTTC. Translation gives CASSAIPGRTYEQYF. The whole variable domain, remainder taken from reference TRBV5-1 and TRBJ2-7, is KAGVTQTPRYLIKTRGQQVTLSCSPISGHRSVSWYQQTPGQGLQFLFEYFSETQRNKGNFPGRFSGRQFSNSRSEMNVSTLELGDSALYLCASSAIPGRTYEQYFGPGTRLTVT.

This clonotype was counted many times. Its ends do not fully match the called genes, so a read error is possible. The V gene is TRBV7-9, the J gene TRBJ1-1, with D hard to call. The CDR3 is 11 residues long. Looked up from germline, CDR1 is SEHNR and CDR2 is FQNEAQ (reference sequence). The CDR3 sequence is CASSPTPVFLF. CDR3 DNA sequence: TGTGCCAGCAGCCCTACACCGGTATTCCTCTTT.

The V call is TRBV28, the J call TRBJ1-1, with TRBD1 matching 9 bases. This CDR3 spans 13 amino acids. Looked up from germline, CDR1 is MDHEN and CDR2 is SYDVKM. Trimming cost V 6 bases and J 6 bases; bases outside gene matches: 5. The CDR3 DNA sequence: TGTGCCAGCAGCCAGGACAGGGGCGCTGAAGCTTTCTTT. It encodes CASSQDRGAEAFF.

This clonotype was recorded a few times. As DNA, the CDR3 is TGTGCCAGCAGTGCGGGCGGGGGAGGCACTGAAGCTTTCTTT. It yields the protein CASSAGGGGTEAFF. The V gene is TRBV27, the J gene TRBJ1-1; TRBD1 is a possible D gene (5 bases). Germline assignment: CDR1 MNHEY and CDR2 SMNVEV (reference sequence). The CDR3 sequence is 14 residues long. V was clipped by 5 bases and J by 4 bases, with 14 bases between them.

This clonotype turned up a few times. V gene TRBV29-1 combines with J gene TRBJ2-7, with 7 bases lining up with TRBD1. J was trimmed by 4 bases and V by 8 bases; bases with no gene match: 14. Germline V CDR1 and CDR2: SQVTM, ANQGSEA. The CDR3 length is 14 residues. The CDR3 spells CSFKQGINPYEQYF. Here the CDR3 DNA reads TGCAGCTTCAAACAGGGGATTAACCCGTACGAGCAGTACTTC.

This clonotype was seen a few times. The chain couples TRBV6-5 to TRBJ2-7; unclear D gene. The CDR3 has 13 residues. The germline V gene has CDR1 MNHEY and CDR2 SVGAGI. V gave up 0 bases and J gave up 6 bases, with 9 bases separating them. The CDR3 here is CASSYSVSAEQYF. The CDR3 DNA is TGTGCCAGCAGTTACTCGGTCAGTGCCGAGCAGTACTTC.

The chain uses TRBV5-1 and TRBJ2-7; 7 bases agree with TRBD1. This CDR3 is 16 amino acids long. Germline V gene sequence: CDR1 SGHRS, CDR2 YFSETQ. V lost 2 bases, J lost 2 bases, and 10 bases stayed unmatched. The CDR3 nucleotides are TGCGCCAGCAGCTTTACTTCCGGGGACAGACCCTACGAGCAGTACTTC. Its protein is CASSFTSGDRPYEQYF.

The chain recombines TRBV27 with TRBJ1-5; D ambiguous. V lost 2 bases to trimming and J lost 0 bases, with 8 bases between them. This CDR3 comprises 15 residues. Germline V gives CDR1 MNHEY, CDR2 SMNVEV (reference sequence). The CDR3 is CASSLNGLSNQPQHF. As DNA, the CDR3 is TGTGCCAGCAGTTTAAATGGACTTAGCAATCAGCCCCAGCATTTT.

The chain couples TRBV29-1 to TRBJ2-2; unclear D gene. CDR1 and CDR2 (germline): SQVTM, ANQGSEA. The CDR3 runs 14 residues. The V end lost 4 bases, the J end lost 4 bases, and 13 bases lay between the germline ends. CDR3 DNA sequence: TGCAGCGTTGTCGAGACCCGGAGCACCGGGGAGCTGTTTTTT. It codes for CSVVETRSTGELFF.

CDR3 protein: CASSYVTGAAEQFF. The DNA for the CDR3 is TGTGCCAGCAGTTACGTAACGGGAGCGGCTGAGCAGTTCTTC. The rearrangement uses TRBV6-2 or TRBV6-3 and TRBJ2-1, with D maybe TRBD2 (6 bases). The CDR3 is made up of 14 amino acids. The V end was cut by 2 bases, the J end by 9 bases, with 14 bases between. Per germline, CDR1 MNHEY and CDR2 SVGEGT.

Comment on this clonotype: Being one base from a much bigger clone, this may be a read error. The chain carries TRBV7-7 and TRBJ2-1; 7 positions match TRBD2. Germline V gives CDR1 SSHAT, CDR2 FNYEAQ (reference sequence). The CDR3 runs to 16 residues. The CDR3 sequence: CATSLSRTSMYNEQFF. The CDR3 region has the DNA TGTGCCACCAGCTTAAGTCGGACTAGTATGTACAATGAGCAGTTCTTC.

This clonotype was detected only a few times. V usage is TRBV20-1 and J usage is TRBJ2-1; 12 bases line up with TRBD2. The germline CDR1 and CDR2 sequences are DFQATT and SNEGSKA (reference sequence). Trimming took 5 bases from V and 1 from J; bases not matched to a gene: 3. This CDR3 comprises 15 residues. The CDR3 sequence: CSASGTSGSYNEQFF. The DNA for the CDR3 is TGCAGTGCTTCCGGGACTAGCGGGTCCTACAATGAGCAGTTCTTC.

The genes are TRBV12-5 and TRBJ2-7; no firm D call. Deletions cut 5 bases from V and 1 base from J, with 6 bases between. Looked up from germline, CDR1 is LGHNT and CDR2 is FRNRAP. The CDR3 spans 12 residues. Here the CDR3 DNA reads TGTGCTAGTGGTCGCGAATCCTACGAGCAGTACTTC. Amino acids: CASGRESYEQYF. Together with reference TRBV12-5 and TRBJ2-7, the CDR3 gives the full variable domain: DARVTQTPRHKVTEMGQEVTMRCQPILGHNTVFWYRQTMMQGLELLAYFRNRAPLDDSGMPKDRFSAEMPDATLATLKIQPSEPRDSAVYFCASGRESYEQYFGPGTRLTVT.

This clonotype came up a few times. The chain joins TRBV6-5 to TRBJ2-1; 10 bases align to TRBD2. The CDR3 has 15 residues. Germline V lookup: CDR1 MNHEY, CDR2 SVGAGI. Trimming cost V 4 bases and J 7 bases; bases outside gene matches: 7. As DNA, the CDR3 is TGTGCCAGCAGTTCCCCTAGCGGGGGATGGAATGAGCAGTTCTTC. It encodes CASSSPSGGWNEQFF.

This clonotype was detected a few times. The chain recombines TRBV4-1 with TRBJ2-1; D may be TRBD2 (6 bases). Germline loops: CDR1 MGHRA, CDR2 YSYEKL. The CDR3 is 13 residues long. With 3 bases removed from V and 10 bases from J, the gap between germline ends came to 13 bases. CDR3 in amino acids: CASSQDYSGEQFF. In nucleotides, the CDR3 is TGCGCCAGCAGCCAGGACTATAGTGGAGAGCAGTTCTTC.

In its sample, this clonotype was seen a few times. The chain links TRBV27 to TRBJ1-4; 11 bases are shared with TRBD1. The J segment lost 2 bases and the V segment lost 1 base, leaving 6 bases of the junction unmatched. CDR3 length equals 18 residues. The V gene's germline CDR1 is MNHEY and CDR2 SMNVEV (reference sequence). CDR3 protein: CASSLFSGTGGTNEKLFF. DNA for the CDR3: TGTGCCAGCAGTTTATTTTCCGGGACAGGGGGGACTAATGAAAAACTGTTTTTT.

This clonotype was counted between two and nine times. The V call is TRBV4-1, the J call TRBJ2-1, with 7 nucleotides matching TRBD1. Trimming at V came to 2 bases and at J to 8 bases, leaving 9 bases not matched to a gene. CDR3 length: 15 amino acids. CDR1 and CDR2 from the germline V gene are MGHRA and YSYEKL. For the CDR3, the DNA is TGCGCCAGCAGCCAACTTCCAATGCAGGGGGATGAGCAGTTCTTC. Translation gives CASSQLPMQGDEQFF.

This clonotype has more than one count but fewer than ten. This chain connects TRBV12-3 or TRBV12-4 to TRBJ2-7; the D gene is possibly TRBD1 (5 bases). The CDR3 is 15 amino acids. The ends were cut back, 6 bases at V and 6 bases at J, with 21 bases in the middle. The CDR3 DNA is TGTGCCAGCAGCGGCTTGCGCCCAGGGAAACGCGAGCAGTACTTC. Its translation is CASSGLRPGKREQYF.

This clonotype was detected only a few times. The chain links TRBV5-1 to TRBJ1-2, with TRBD1 matching 9 bases. The J segment lost 3 bases and the V segment lost 2 bases, leaving 5 bases of the junction unmatched. This CDR3 is 15 amino acids long. The germline V gene has CDR1 SGHRS and CDR2 YFSETQ. The CDR3 DNA sequence: TGCGCCAGCAGCTTATGGGGACAGGGTGACTATGGCTACACCTTC. It encodes CASSLWGQGDYGYTF. The full variable domain, with the rest looked up from reference TRBV5-1 and TRBJ1-2, is KAGVTQTPRYLIKTRGQQVTLSCSPISGHRSVSWYQQTPGQGLQFLFEYFSETQRNKGNFPGRFSGRQFSNSRSEMNVSTLELGDSALYLCASSLWGQGDYGYTFGSGTRLTVV.

The chain recombines TRBV7-9 with TRBJ2-2, with no clear D. Germline CDR1 reads SEHNR; CDR2 reads FQNEAQ (reference sequence). Trimming took off 10 bases at V and 6 bases at J, with 12 bases between the two ends. This CDR3 region has 12 residues. The CDR3 spells CATDSGPGELFF. The CDR3 nucleotides are TGTGCCACAGACTCAGGCCCCGGGGAGCTGTTTTTT.

Many counts were recorded for this clonotype. The chain has TRBV3-1 and TRBJ1-1; D is ambiguous. This CDR3 region has 15 residues. From germline, CDR1 is LGHDT and CDR2 YNNKEL (reference sequence). Trimming pared 1 base from V and 0 bases from J, leaving 9 bases between. The CDR3, as DNA: TGTGCCAGCAGCCAAGGAACGGAGTTGAACACTGAAGCTTTCTTT. Amino acids: CASSQGTELNTEAFF.

The CDR3 nucleotides are TGTGCCAGCAGTGCCCCCCCCCACACAGATACGCAGTATTTT. It specifies CASSAPPHTDTQYF. The chain couples TRBV2 to TRBJ2-3; unclear D gene. Germline loops: CDR1 SNHLY, CDR2 FYNNEI. This CDR3 is built from 14 residues. V was trimmed by 4 bases and J by 2 bases, leaving 10 bases between them.

The sample holds a few counts of this clonotype. This chain connects TRBV6-1 to TRBJ1-1, with D uncertain. The length of the CDR3 is 14 residues. The V end was cut by 3 bases, the J end by 1 base, with 9 bases between. From germline, CDR1 is MNHNS and CDR2 SASEGT. In DNA form, the CDR3 reads TGTGCCAGCAGTGACGGTCAGAAGAACACTGAAGCTTTCTTT. This encodes CASSDGQKNTEAFF.

In this sample, this clonotype turned up many times. The chain has TRBV6-5 and TRBJ2-7, with 8 positions matching TRBD2. After removal of 2 bases from V and 2 bases from J, the junction contained 2 bases not matched to a gene. Looked up from germline, CDR1 is MNHEY and CDR2 is SVGAGI. This CDR3 is built from 14 residues. CDR3 nucleotides: TGTGCCAGCAGTTACCGGGAGGGGACCTACGAGCAGTACTTC. This gives the protein CASSYREGTYEQYF.